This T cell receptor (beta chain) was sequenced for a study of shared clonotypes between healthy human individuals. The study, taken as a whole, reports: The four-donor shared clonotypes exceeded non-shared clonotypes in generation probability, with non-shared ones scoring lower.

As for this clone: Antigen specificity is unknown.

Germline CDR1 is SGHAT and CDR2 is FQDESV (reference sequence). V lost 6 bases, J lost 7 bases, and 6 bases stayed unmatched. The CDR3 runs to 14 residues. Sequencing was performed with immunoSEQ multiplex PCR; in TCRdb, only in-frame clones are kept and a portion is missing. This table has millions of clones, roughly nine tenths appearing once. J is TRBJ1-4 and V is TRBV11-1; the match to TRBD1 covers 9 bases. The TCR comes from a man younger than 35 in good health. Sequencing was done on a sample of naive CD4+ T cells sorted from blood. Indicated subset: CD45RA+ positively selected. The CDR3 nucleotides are TGTGCCAGCAGGCGAACAGGGGGCGGTGAAAAACTGTTTTTT. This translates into CASRRTGGGEKLFF.